The 20 T cell receptor beta chains reported below all come from one sample, sequenced in a study of T cells in Graves' hyperthyroidism and ophthalmopathy. Amplified regions were TCR beta CDR3 sequences from RNA transcripts. The HTBI primer set was used in a first-round RT-PCR of the TCR CDR3. TCRdb reanalysed the multiplex PCR reads using MiXCR and keeps one entry per CDR3 protein. The table includes 500,000 to 800,000 distinct CDR3 sequences, about 15% detected once. Sequences were obtained from blood. All receptors derive from a woman aged 45-60 years with Graves' ophthalmopathy.

A note on this clonotype: One end of the junction does not line up with germline, which may come from a read error. The chain links TRBV7-9 to TRBJ2-5; possibly TRBD2 for D (5 bases). This CDR3 is built from 10 residues. Germline lookup yields CDR1 SEHNR and CDR2 FQNEAQ (reference sequence). The CDR3 DNA is TGTACCAGCGGACAAGAGACCCAGTACTTC. Amino acids: CTSGQETQYF.

This clonotype was seen a handful of times. The V call is TRBV25-1, the J call TRBJ2-1; 11 bases line up with TRBD2. Germline V lookup: CDR1 MGHDK, CDR2 SYGVNS. V shed 1 base and J 3 bases; nucleotides not matched to a gene: 8. This CDR3 contains 18 residues. The CDR3 DNA is TGTGCCAGCAGTGAATGGACTACTAGCGGGAGTAACTACAATGAGCAGTTCTTC. Translated, it gives CASSEWTTSGSNYNEQFF.

In its sample, this clonotype was seen many times. The V call is TRBV20-1, the J call TRBJ2-2; D call uncertain. This CDR3 is built from 13 residues. Trimming removed 1 base from V and 5 bases from J, with 8 bases in between. CDR1 is DFQATT and CDR2 is SNEGSKA in the germline V gene (reference sequence). The CDR3 here is CSARAYLTGELFF. CDR3 DNA: TGCAGTGCTAGAGCCTACTTGACCGGGGAGCTGTTTTTT.

V gene TRBV5-6 combines with J gene TRBJ2-2; D possibly corresponds to TRBD1 (6 bases). The CDR3 totals 15 residues. Germline V lookup: CDR1 SGHDT, CDR2 YYEEEE. V was shortened by 2 bases and J by 7 bases, with 15 bases between the two germline ends. The CDR3 DNA reads TGTGCCAGCAGCTTTATGGGACAAGGCGGCGGGGAGCTGTTTTTT. It is translated as CASSFMGQGGGELFF.

This clonotype was counted ten times or more. The chain has TRBV9 and TRBJ2-2; unclear D gene. The CDR3 sequence is 12 residues long. Trimming removed 2 bases from V and 5 bases from J, with 4 bases in between. Germline CDR1 and CDR2: SGDLS and YYNGEE. The CDR3 DNA is TGTGCCAGCAGCGTTTCTACCGGGGAGCTGTTTTTT. Encoded protein: CASSVSTGELFF.

In this sample, this clonotype turned up a few times. The chain uses TRBV9 and TRBJ2-1; 7 nucleotides match TRBD2. CDR1 SGDLS and CDR2 YYNGEE come from the germline V gene. The CDR3 loop spans 15 amino acids. Germline trimming cut 1 base from V and 10 bases from J; bases unmatched to any gene: 11. DNA of the CDR3: TGTGCCAGCAGCGTAAGGGGTGGGGGGGACGCGGAGCAGTTCTTC. As protein: CASSVRGGGDAEQFF.

This sequence joins TRBV5-1 and TRBJ2-2; unclear D gene. V was shortened by 4 bases and J by 2 bases, with 12 bases between the two germline ends. The CDR3 is made up of 15 amino acids. CDR1 is SGHRS and CDR2 is YFSETQ in the germline V gene. The CDR3 region has the DNA TGCGCCAGCAGCCCGGCAGACATCAACACCGGGGAGCTGTTTTTT. This sequence encodes CASSPADINTGELFF.

This clonotype was observed many times. CDR3 DNA sequence: TGCGCCAGCAGGTCGACAGGAAACTCCTACGAGCAGTACTTC. It translates to CASRSTGNSYEQYF. J is TRBJ2-7 and V is TRBV5-1, with D possibly being TRBD1 (6 bases). V shed 5 bases and J shed 0 bases, with 12 bases lying between them. This CDR3 has 14 residues. Germline V gives CDR1 SGHRS, CDR2 YFSETQ.

This clonotype was counted many times. The chain employs TRBV6-2 or TRBV6-3 and TRBJ2-1, with D maybe TRBD1 (8 bases). The CDR3 contains 18 residues. The germline gives CDR1 MNHEY, CDR2 SVGEGT. V shed 2 bases and J shed 7 bases, with 24 bases lying between them. DNA for the CDR3: TGTGCCAGCAGTTACCGGGGGCGTCAGGGGGCGCGGGGGAATGAGCAGTTCTTC. Its protein product is CASSYRGRQGARGNEQFF.

This clonotype was seen repeatedly, ten times or more. The chain recombines TRBV12-3 or TRBV12-4 with TRBJ2-1; the D call may be TRBD1 or TRBD2 (5 bases each). This CDR3 has 16 residues. The V gene lost 7 bases and the J gene lost 0 bases, with 16 bases spanning the gap. CDR3 nucleotides: TGTGCCAGCAAACCGGGACGGAAGAGCTCCTACAATGAGCAGTTCTTC. It encodes CASKPGRKSSYNEQFF.

This clonotype showed up just a few times. The chain is built from TRBV5-4 and TRBJ2-6, with D uncertain. This CDR3 is built from 16 residues. Between the trimmed V and J ends, which lost 2 bases and 0 bases, there was a span of 9 bases. Germline CDR1 SGHNT, CDR2 YYREEE (reference sequence). The CDR3 coding sequence is TGTGCCAGCAGCTTACGGACGGACTCTGGGGCCAACGTCCTGACTTTC. Protein: CASSLRTDSGANVLTF. The variable domain in full, completed from reference TRBV5-4 and TRBJ2-6, reads ETGVTQSPTHLIKTRGQQVTLRCSSQSGHNTVSWYQQALGQGPQFIFQYYREEENGRGNFPPRFSGLQFPNYSSELNVNALELDDSALYLCASSLRTDSGANVLTFGAGSRLTVL.

The rearrangement links TRBV2 to TRBJ2-4; no firm D call. CDR3 size: 12 residues. Trimming took 6 bases from V and 1 from J, leaving 4 bases between them. Germline V lookup: CDR1 SNHLY, CDR2 FYNNEI. The CDR3 loop is CASREAKNIQYF. DNA for the CDR3: TGTGCCAGCAGGGAGGCCAAAAACATTCAGTACTTC.

This clonotype was observed at least ten times. This chain links TRBV29-1 with TRBJ1-4; maybe TRBD1 (5 bases). The CDR3 length is 13 residues. From germline, CDR1 is SQVTM and CDR2 ANQGSEA. The V and J ends lost 1 base and 7 bases respectively, with 10 bases between them. In DNA form, the CDR3 reads TGCAGCGTTGAAGGGCAGGGTAGTGAAAAACTGTTTTTT. The encoded protein is CSVEGQGSEKLFF.

The gene calls are TRBV14 and TRBJ2-7, with TRBD2 matching 10 bases. Germline V gene lookup returns CDR1 SGHDN and CDR2 FVKESK. The CDR3 totals 15 residues. The J segment lost 2 bases and the V segment lost 3 bases, leaving 4 bases of the junction unmatched. CDR3 loop: CASSQYSGRPYEQYF. The CDR3 bases are TGTGCCAGCAGCCAGTATAGCGGGAGGCCCTACGAGCAGTACTTC.

V gene TRBV24-1 combines with J gene TRBJ2-5; no clear D. CDR3 length: 15 residues. V dropped 2 bases and J dropped 1 base, with 10 bases sitting between them. CDR1 and CDR2 (germline): KGHDR, SFDVKD. CDR3 in DNA: TGTGCCACCAGTGATTCTGGGTACCCCCAAGAGACCCAGTACTTC. Its translation: CATSDSGYPQETQYF.

The sample holds one count of this clonotype. The J gene is TRBJ2-7, the V gene TRBV6-1, with D uncertain. The germline V gene encodes CDR1 MNHNS and CDR2 SASEGT. The CDR3 covers 12 residues. Trimming left V 7 bases short and J 3 bases short, with 10 bases between. CDR3: CASKGFYYEQYF. CDR3 in DNA: TGTGCCAGCAAGGGATTTTACTACGAGCAGTACTTC.

This clonotype was recorded at least ten times. The chain has TRBV28 and TRBJ2-7; 8 bases align to TRBD1. This CDR3 is 13 amino acids long. V lost 6 bases, J lost 6 bases, and 7 bases stayed unmatched. Looked up from germline, CDR1 is MDHEN and CDR2 is SYDVKM. Written as DNA, the CDR3 is TGTGCCAGCAGCCCCCAGGGGGCAGTCGAGCAGTACTTC. This sequence encodes CASSPQGAVEQYF.

This clonotype was detected many times. Here the CDR3 reads CASSPGDDNEQFF. The DNA for the CDR3 is TGTGCCAGCAGCCCCGGGGACGACAATGAGCAGTTCTTC. The chain carries TRBV9 and TRBJ2-1; perhaps D is TRBD1 or TRBD2 (5 bases each). V was clipped by 4 bases and J by 5 bases, with 10 bases between them. Germline CDR1 SGDLS, CDR2 YYNGEE. There are 13 residues in the CDR3.

This clonotype has ten or more counts. The V gene is TRBV3-1, the J gene TRBJ2-7; 8 bases agree with TRBD2. Looked up from germline, CDR1 is LGHDT and CDR2 is YNNKEL (reference sequence). The CDR3 has 15 amino acids. Trimming at V came to 2 bases and at J to 6 bases, leaving 9 bases not matched to a gene. For the CDR3, the DNA is TGTGCCAGCAGCCAAAAACCGGGAGGGGGAGGCGAGCAGTACTTC. This encodes CASSQKPGGGGEQYF.

This clonotype was found many times. The V gene is TRBV7-2, the J gene TRBJ1-2, with D tentatively TRBD1 (5 bases). Looked up from germline, CDR1 is SGHTA and CDR2 is FQGNSA. V was shortened by 5 bases and J by 5 bases, with 21 bases between the two germline ends. There are 16 residues in the CDR3. DNA of the CDR3: TGTGCCAGCAGCGTTGAGGGGCGACAGCAAGCTTATGGCTACACCTTC. Translating gives CASSVEGRQQAYGYTF.